What follows is one TCR beta chain and its context. Its antigen remains unknown. With 60 Vbeta and 13 Jbeta primers, the PCR was carried out. In the original analysis: Later analysis identified 65 million to 80 million unique TCR beta chains, around 10 million shared. Repertoires were generated with immunoSEQ multiplex PCR, while TCRdb's copy carries only in-frame clones and drops some. The D gene and trimming were derived from the DNA, and the V and J assignments and clone size from that table. The sample lists 100,000 to 150,000 clones, about three quarters occurring once. This record comes from a study of cytomegalovirus exposure and HLA in healthy donors. Whole-study findings and limits: For TCR beta chains, V- and J-gene trimming was later linked to a missense DCLRE1C variant.

The CDR3 spans 16 residues. In germline, CDR1 is SGDLS, CDR2 YYNGEE. With V trimmed by 0 bases and J by 7 bases, 10 bases remained unmatched. This chain uses TRBV9 with TRBJ2-5; TRBD2 matches 9 bases. The sequence came from a female donor in good health and CMV-seronegative. The sample consisted of PBMCs. CDR3 nucleotide sequence: TGTGCCAGCAGCGTAGGGGGACTAGCTACATTATCGACCCAGTACTTC. Encoded protein: CASSVGGLATLSTQYF.